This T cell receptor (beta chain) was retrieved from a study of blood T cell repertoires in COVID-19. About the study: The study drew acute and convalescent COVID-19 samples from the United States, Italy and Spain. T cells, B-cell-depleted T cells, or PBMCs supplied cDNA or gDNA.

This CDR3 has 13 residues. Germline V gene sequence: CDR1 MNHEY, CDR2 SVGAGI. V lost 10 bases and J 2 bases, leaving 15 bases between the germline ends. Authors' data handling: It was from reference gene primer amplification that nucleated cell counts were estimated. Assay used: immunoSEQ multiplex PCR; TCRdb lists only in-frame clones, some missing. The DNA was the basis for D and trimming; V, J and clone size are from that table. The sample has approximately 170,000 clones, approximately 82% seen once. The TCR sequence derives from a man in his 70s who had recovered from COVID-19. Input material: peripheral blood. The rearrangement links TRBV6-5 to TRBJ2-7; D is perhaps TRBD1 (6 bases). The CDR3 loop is CATTDRTPYEQYF. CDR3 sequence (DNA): TGTGCCACCACGGACAGAACTCCCTACGAGCAGTACTTC.